This T cell receptor (beta chain) was retrieved from a study of cytomegalovirus exposure and HLA in healthy donors. The study's findings and limits: The study labeled roughly 160 TCR beta chains cytomegalovirus-associated.

The PCR used 60 Vbeta and 13 Jbeta primers. Profiling relied on immunoSEQ multiplex PCR, and the TCRdb table lists in-frame clones only, not all of them. The data show about 150,000 clones, roughly 78% seen once. Details on this clone: The antigen is undetermined.

The length of the CDR3 is 16 residues. In germline, CDR1 is LNHDA, CDR2 SQIVND (reference sequence). The ends lost 5 bases at V and 8 bases at J; junction bases unmatched: 15. Those who donated were healthy bone marrow donors. The chain links TRBV19 to TRBJ1-2; the match to TRBD1 covers 9 bases. The specimen sequenced was PBMCs. The source of this sequence is a woman between 50 and 59 years old in good health and CMV-seropositive. CDR3 region: CASSSLTGGGLGGYTF. CDR3 DNA: TGTGCCAGTAGTTCCCTTACAGGGGGCGGCTTGGGCGGCTACACCTTC. The full variable domain, in which reference TRBV19 and TRBJ1-2 provide the parts outside the CDR3, is DGGITQSPKYLFRKEGQNVTLSCEQNLNHDAMYWYRQDPGQGLRLIYYSQIVNDFQKGDIAEGYSVSREKKESFPLTVTSAQKNPTAFYLCASSSLTGGGLGGYTFGSGTRLTVV.